The following is a T cell receptor beta chain sequence with its context. Its antigen is unidentified. The data derive from a study of human T cells and chemical hapten exposure. Study summary: While the approximately 23-week study was under way, patients received diphenylcyclopropenone on the scalp every week. Small discrepancies in pooled library volume mainly accounted for the varying TCR yields per sample.

The germline gives CDR1 SGHNT, CDR2 YYREEE (reference sequence). Trimming removed 5 bases from V and 4 bases from J, with 11 bases in between. The CDR3 contains 13 residues. This sample's time point: pre-sensitization, week 0. Indicated treatment: therapeutic diphenylcyclopropenone sensitization with weekly scalp DPC. Alopecia patients between 18 and 70 years old and suitable for DPC were used as donors. Points from the study as a whole: Against controls, expanded TCRs gave rise to significantly more large CDR3 similarity clusters.

TCRdb passed the RACE reads through MiXCR, listing each CDR3 protein once. The sample includes more than 80,000 distinct CDR3 sequences, more than 10% seen only once; the top ten take 3.1%. The receptor comes from a woman aged 60-75 years with alopecia areata. Some clones in this sample may be carry-over from other donors' samples. The rearrangement links TRBV5-4 to TRBJ2-3, with D possibly being TRBD2 (6 bases). The material was whole blood, obtained in connection with sensitization to the hapten diphenylcyclopropenone (DPC). CDR3 sequence (DNA): TGTGCCAGCAGGGAGGGGACCGCAGATACGCAGTATTTT. This codes for CASREGTADTQYF.